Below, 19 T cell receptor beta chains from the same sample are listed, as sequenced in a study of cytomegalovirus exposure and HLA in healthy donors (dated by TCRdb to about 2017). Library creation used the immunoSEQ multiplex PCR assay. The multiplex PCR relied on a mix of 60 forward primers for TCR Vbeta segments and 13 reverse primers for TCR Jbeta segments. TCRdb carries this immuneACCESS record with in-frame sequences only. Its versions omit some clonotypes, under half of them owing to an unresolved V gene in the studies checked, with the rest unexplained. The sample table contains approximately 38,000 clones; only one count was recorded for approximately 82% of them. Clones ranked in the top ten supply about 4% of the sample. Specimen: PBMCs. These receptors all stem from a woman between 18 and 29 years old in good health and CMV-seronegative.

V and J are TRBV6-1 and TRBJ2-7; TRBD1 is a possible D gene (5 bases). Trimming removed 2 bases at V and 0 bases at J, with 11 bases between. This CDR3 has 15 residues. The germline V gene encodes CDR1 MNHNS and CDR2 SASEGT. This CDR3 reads CASSEMVQVSYEQYF. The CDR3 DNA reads TGTGCCAGCAGTGAAATGGTACAGGTCTCCTACGAGCAGTACTTC.

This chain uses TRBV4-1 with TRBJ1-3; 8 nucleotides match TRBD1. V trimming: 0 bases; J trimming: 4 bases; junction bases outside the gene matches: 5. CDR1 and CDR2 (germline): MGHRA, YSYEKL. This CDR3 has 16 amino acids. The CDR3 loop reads CASSQDATGAGNTIYF. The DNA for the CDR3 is TGCGCCAGCAGCCAAGATGCGACAGGGGCCGGAAACACCATATATTTT.

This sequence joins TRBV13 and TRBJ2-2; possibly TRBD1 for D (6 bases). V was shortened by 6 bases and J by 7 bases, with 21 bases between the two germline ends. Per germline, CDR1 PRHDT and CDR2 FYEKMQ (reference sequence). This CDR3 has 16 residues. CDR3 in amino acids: CASSYHPQGRLGELFF. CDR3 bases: TGTGCCAGCAGTTACCATCCACAGGGACGGCTCGGGGAGCTGTTTTTT.

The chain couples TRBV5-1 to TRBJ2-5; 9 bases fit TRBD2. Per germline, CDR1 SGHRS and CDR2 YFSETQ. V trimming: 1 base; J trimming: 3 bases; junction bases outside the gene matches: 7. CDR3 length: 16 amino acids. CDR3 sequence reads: CASSLLASGVKETQYF. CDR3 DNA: TGCGCCAGCAGCTTGCTGGCTAGCGGGGTAAAAGAGACCCAGTACTTC. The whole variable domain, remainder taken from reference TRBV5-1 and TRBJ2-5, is KAGVTQTPRYLIKTRGQQVTLSCSPISGHRSVSWYQQTPGQGLQFLFEYFSETQRNKGNFPGRFSGRQFSNSRSEMNVSTLELGDSALYLCASSLLASGVKETQYFGPGTRLLVL.

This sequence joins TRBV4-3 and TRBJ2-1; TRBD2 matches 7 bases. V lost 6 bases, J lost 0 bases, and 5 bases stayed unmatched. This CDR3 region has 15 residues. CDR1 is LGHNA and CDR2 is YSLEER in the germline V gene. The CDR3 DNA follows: TGCGCCAGCAGTCTGAAGCGGGGCTCCTACAATGAGCAGTTCTTC. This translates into CASSLKRGSYNEQFF.

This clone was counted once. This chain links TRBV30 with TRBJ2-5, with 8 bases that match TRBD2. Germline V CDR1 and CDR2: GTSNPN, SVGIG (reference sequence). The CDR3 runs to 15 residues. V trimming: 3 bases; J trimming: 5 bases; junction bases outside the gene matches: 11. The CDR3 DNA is TGTGCCTGGAGAGCAACAGGGACTAGTTGGGAGACCCAGTACTTC. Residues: CAWRATGTSWETQYF.

CDR3 region: CASSISPVGGYNEQFF. CDR3 sequence (DNA): TGTGCCAGTAGTATAAGCCCAGTTGGAGGGTACAATGAGCAGTTCTTC. The chain employs TRBV19 and TRBJ2-1; possible D gene TRBD2, 6 bases. This CDR3 contains 16 residues. Germline CDR1 and CDR2: LNHDA and SQIVND (reference sequence). V lost 2 bases and J 4 bases, leaving 15 bases between the germline ends.

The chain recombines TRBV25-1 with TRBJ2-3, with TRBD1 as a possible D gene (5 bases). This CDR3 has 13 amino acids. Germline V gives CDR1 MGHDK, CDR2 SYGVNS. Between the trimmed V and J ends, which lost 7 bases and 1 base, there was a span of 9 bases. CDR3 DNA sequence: TGTGCCAGCAAGGGGTTCGGCACAGATACGCAGTATTTT. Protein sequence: CASKGFGTDTQYF.

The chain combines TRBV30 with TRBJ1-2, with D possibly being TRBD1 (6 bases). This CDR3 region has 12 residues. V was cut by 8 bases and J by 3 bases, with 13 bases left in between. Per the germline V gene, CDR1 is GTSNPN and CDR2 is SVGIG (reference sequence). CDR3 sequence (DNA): TGTGCCAGGTCACCAGGGGACTATGGCTACACCTTC. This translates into CARSPGDYGYTF. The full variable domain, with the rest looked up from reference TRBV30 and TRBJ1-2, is SQTIHQWPATLVQPVGSPLSLECTVEGTSNPNLYWYRQAAGRGLQLLFYSVGIGQISSEVPQNLSASRPQDRQFILSSKKLLLSDSGFYLCARSPGDYGYTFGSGTRLTVV.

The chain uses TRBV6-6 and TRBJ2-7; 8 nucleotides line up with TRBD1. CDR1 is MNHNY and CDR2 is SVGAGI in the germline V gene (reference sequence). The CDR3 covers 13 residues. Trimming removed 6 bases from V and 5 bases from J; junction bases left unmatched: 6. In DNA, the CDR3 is TGTGCCAGCAGATGGACAGGGATCCACGAGCAGTACTTC. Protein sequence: CASRWTGIHEQYF.

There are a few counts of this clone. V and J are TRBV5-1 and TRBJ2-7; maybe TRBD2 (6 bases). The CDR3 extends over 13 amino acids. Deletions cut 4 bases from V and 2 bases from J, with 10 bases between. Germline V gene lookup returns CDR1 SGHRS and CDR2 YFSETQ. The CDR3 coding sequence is TGCGCCAGCAGCCCCGGGAGCACCTACGAGCAGTACTTC. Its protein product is CASSPGSTYEQYF. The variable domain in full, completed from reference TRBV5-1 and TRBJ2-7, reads KAGVTQTPRYLIKTRGQQVTLSCSPISGHRSVSWYQQTPGQGLQFLFEYFSETQRNKGNFPGRFSGRQFSNSRSEMNVSTLELGDSALYLCASSPGSTYEQYFGPGTRLTVT.

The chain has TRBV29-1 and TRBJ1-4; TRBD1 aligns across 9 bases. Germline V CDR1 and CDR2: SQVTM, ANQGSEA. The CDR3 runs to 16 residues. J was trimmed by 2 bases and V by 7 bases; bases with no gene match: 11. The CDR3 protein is CSAYNRGRSTNEKLFF. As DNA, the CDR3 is TGCAGCGCATATAACAGGGGGCGATCGACTAATGAAAAACTGTTTTTT. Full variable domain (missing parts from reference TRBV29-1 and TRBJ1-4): SAVISQKPSRDICQRGTSLTIQCQVDSQVTMMFWYRQQPGQSLTLIATANQGSEATYESGFVIDKFPISRPNLTFSTLTVSNMSPEDSSIYLCSAYNRGRSTNEKLFFGSGTQLSVL.

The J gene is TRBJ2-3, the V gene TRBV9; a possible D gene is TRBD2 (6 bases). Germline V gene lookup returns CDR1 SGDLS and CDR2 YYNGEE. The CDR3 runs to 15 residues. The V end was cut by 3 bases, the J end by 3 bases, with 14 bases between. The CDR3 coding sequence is TGTGCCAGCAGCGCTCAGGGTGGGGGGACAGATACGCAGTATTTT. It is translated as CASSAQGGGTDTQYF.

The DNA for the CDR3 is TGTGCCAGCAGTGATTTAGCGGCTAGCTCCTACAATGAGCAGTTCTTC. Its translation is CASSDLAASSYNEQFF. The chain links TRBV2 to TRBJ2-1; D is perhaps TRBD2 (6 bases). The CDR3 length is 16 residues. Germline CDR1 SNHLY, CDR2 FYNNEI. V shed 3 bases and J shed 0 bases, with 12 bases lying between them.

CDR3: CASSHPGLAGGKFF. The CDR3 nucleotides read TGCGCCAGCAGCCACCCGGGACTAGCGGGGGGAAAGTTCTTC. The rearrangement uses TRBV4-1 and TRBJ2-1, with 15 bases fitting TRBD2. This CDR3 region has 14 residues. Germline CDR1 is MGHRA and CDR2 is YSYEKL. The V gene end was trimmed by 3 bases and the J gene end by 14 bases; junction bases not matched to a gene: 5.

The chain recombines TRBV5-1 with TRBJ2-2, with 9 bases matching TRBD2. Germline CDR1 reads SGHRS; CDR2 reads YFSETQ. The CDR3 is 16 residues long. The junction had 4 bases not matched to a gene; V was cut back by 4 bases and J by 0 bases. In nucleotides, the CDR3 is TGCGCCAGCAGCACTTTAGCGGGGGCGAACACCGGGGAGCTGTTTTTT. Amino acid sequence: CASSTLAGANTGELFF.

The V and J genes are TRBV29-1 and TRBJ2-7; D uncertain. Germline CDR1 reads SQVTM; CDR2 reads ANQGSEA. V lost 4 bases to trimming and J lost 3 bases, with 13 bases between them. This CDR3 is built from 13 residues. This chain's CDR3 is CSVVSGYDYEQYF. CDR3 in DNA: TGCAGCGTTGTCTCCGGTTACGACTACGAGCAGTACTTC.

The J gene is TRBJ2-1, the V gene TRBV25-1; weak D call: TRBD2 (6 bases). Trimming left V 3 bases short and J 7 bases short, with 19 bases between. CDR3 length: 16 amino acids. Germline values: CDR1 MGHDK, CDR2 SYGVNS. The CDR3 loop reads CASSETGTGVQNEQFF. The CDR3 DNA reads TGTGCCAGCAGTGAGACCGGGACTGGGGTACAGAATGAGCAGTTCTTC.

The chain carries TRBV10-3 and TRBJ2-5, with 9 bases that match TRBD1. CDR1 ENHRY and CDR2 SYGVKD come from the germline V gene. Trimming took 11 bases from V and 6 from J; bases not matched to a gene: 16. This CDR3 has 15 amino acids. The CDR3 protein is CASRDREWGMKTQYF. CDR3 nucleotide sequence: TGTGCCTCCCGGGACAGGGAATGGGGTATGAAGACCCAGTACTTC.